This T cell receptor (beta chain) appears in the sequencing data of a study of spatial heterogeneity in lung cancer (dated by TCRdb to between 2017 and 2020). For the wider study: More beta-chain than alpha-chain transcripts were consistently detected, likely reflecting higher beta-chain transcript abundance. The study linked features of the TCR repertoire to counts of nonsynonymous mutations, which were determined by whole-exome sequencing of tumor tissue. TCR alpha and beta repertoires were quantitatively compared across multiple tumor regions, matched nontumor lung and blood in non-small cell lung cancer. At surgery, over 200 tumor regions, around 67 matched nontumor lung samples and 56 PBMC samples were TCR-sequenced for both alpha and beta chains. In the raw uncorrected reads, each unique combination of TCR and UMI appeared more than ten times on average. TCR transcript counts in tumor regions correlated strongly with a T cell transcriptional module score from matched bulk RNA-seq.

This clonotype was found once. Its antigen is currently not known. The junction departs from the called germline gene at one end, perhaps through a read error. To prepare the library, 5' RACE was applied. Sequencing used a NextSeq 500. In the TCR library protocol, a unique molecular identifier was attached to each TCR cDNA molecule so that PCR and sequencing errors could be corrected. Under the source paper's analysis protocol: TCR identification, UMI-based error correction and CDR3 extraction were performed with Decombinator tools. Expanded TCRs were defined as those above a frequency of 2 per 1,000, corresponding to the top 1% of the tumor frequency distribution. Expanded tumor TCRs statistically deemed absent (corrected P<0.05) from at least one tumor region were classed as regional, and all other expanded tumor TCRs were classed as ubiquitous. Renyi diversity was calculated using the R vegan package after each repertoire was subsampled 100 times to 5,000 TCRs. To build CDR3 similarity networks, amino acid triplet string-kernel similarity was used, and CDR3s were connected when their pairwise similarity was above 0.82. The public reads were run again by TCRdb, first through fastp at Q25 and then through MiXCR, and only productive beta chains were kept. Rows are unified per CDR3 protein, each entry keeping the most common DNA and genes. In this record, the V and J calls reflect TCRdb's handling and not the investigators' own analysis. This sample comprises about 5,100 distinct CDR3 sequences, about 8.8% of them detected only once. The leading ten clones occupy about 27% of the sample.

Results the study describes overall, beyond this receptor: TCR-seq was estimated to cover only 6.5% to 9% of tumor T cells for alpha chains and roughly 14% for beta chains. A correlation was observed between the number of expanded intratumoral alpha and beta TCRs and the tumor nonsynonymous mutation count. Counts of ubiquitous and regional expanded TCRs were found to correlate with counts of ubiquitous and regional nonsynonymous mutations, respectively. Confirming at a functional level the hypothesis that regional TCRs recognize regional mutations was considered to require additional single-cell paired TCR alpha and beta sequencing.

The CDR3 holds 13 amino acids from the cysteine to the phenylalanine. Solely the CDR3 DNA is kept, with 39 bases framed from the first base. The germline V gene encodes CDR1 SGHTA and CDR2 FQGTGA. The sample's time point label is to be understood as: sample taken at primary tumor resection. Donors were 70 or so patients with early-stage, untreated non-small cell lung cancer from the lung TRACERx cohort. Whole RNA extracted from tumor and nontumor lung tissue, or from cryopreserved PBMC samples, was used for TCR sequencing without cell sorting. A patient was chosen for TCR sequencing only when enough RNA was available from at least two tumor regions. Before being selected, tumor and adjacent nontumor lung specimens were reviewed by a lung pathologist.

The sample here was lung tumor tissue, taken at surgery. The chain links TRBV7-3 with TRBJ1-1; the best D guess is TRBD1, with 5 bases matching. The origin of this receptor is a female donor with early-stage non-small cell lung cancer. The nucleotide sequence reads as follows: TGTACCAGCAGCCTAGGACAGAACACTGAAGCTTTCTTT. It specifies CTSSLGQNTEAFF.